A single T cell receptor beta chain is shown here with its context. The sample is drawn from a study of T cells in localized non-small cell lung cancer. CDR3 size: 13 residues. Germline V gene sequence: CDR1 SGDLS, CDR2 YYNGEE. Losses at the gene ends were 3 bases for V and 4 bases for J; bases not matched to a gene: 2. Method: immunoSEQ multiplex PCR; TCRdb's copy keeps in-frame clones and lacks some. Of fewer than 40,000 clones in the sample, around 93% were seen once. The sequences come from peripheral blood, collected before any cancer treatment. The rearrangement uses TRBV9 and TRBJ2-5; 8 nucleotides match TRBD1. This receptor was obtained from a female donor of 60 years or more with stage I lung adenocarcinoma. Here the CDR3 reads CASSATGAETQYF. DNA for the CDR3: TGTGCCAGCAGCGCGACAGGGGCAGAGACCCAGTACTTC.